This TCR beta chain was profiled in a study of CD8 T cells in Susac syndrome. Reverse transcription of 0.5 to 1 ug RNA was carried out with random hexamers. Multiplex PCR with immunoSEQ amplified the TCR beta CDR3 across 54 Vbeta and 13 Jbeta. Via MiXCR, TCRdb re-called the immunoSEQ multiplex PCR reads, giving one row per CDR3 protein. The sample yields 150,000 to 200,000 distinct CDR3 sequences, roughly 92% seen once. CD8+ and CD4+ T cells circulating in blood were sequenced for TCR beta. Included as multiple sclerosis controls were treatment-naive patients who had stable or active relapsing-remitting disease. Negative isolation was applied to CD8+ and CD4+ T cells, and FACS enrichment was applied to TEMRA cells. Sequences were obtained from CD4+ T cells from PBMCs. This TCR was sampled from a human donor with multiple sclerosis.

The CDR3 nucleotides are TGTGCCTGGAGTGTCAGCGGGACTAGCGGGGGTCGAAGCTCCTACAATGAGCAGTTCTTC. Protein sequence: CAWSVSGTSGGRSSYNEQFF. The rearrangement links TRBV30 to TRBJ2-1; 14 bases match TRBD2. Looked up from germline, CDR1 is GTSNPN and CDR2 is SVGIG (reference sequence). J was trimmed by 0 bases and V by 0 bases; bases with no gene match: 10. The CDR3 contains 20 residues.